The 9 T cell receptor beta chains in this list originate from one sample, sequenced in a study of shared clonotypes between healthy human individuals. This table comes from immunoSEQ multiplex PCR, and its TCRdb copy is limited to in-frame clones, with some not included. The table has under 1,100,000 clones, around 76% seen once; the top ten hold approximately 1.5%. The sample taken for sequencing was memory CD4+ T cells sorted from blood. The subset denotes: CD45RA-negative fraction. All receptors derive from a young man in good health.

V gene TRBV6-1 combines with J gene TRBJ1-2; 7 bases map to TRBD1. The V and J ends lost 4 bases and 7 bases, in that order; junction bases with no gene match: 12. The CDR3 is 15 amino acids. Germline CDR1 MNHNS, CDR2 SASEGT. Written as DNA, the CDR3 is TGTGCCAGCAGTGTACCGGGACAGAGTATATCTGGCTACACCTTC. Its translation is CASSVPGQSISGYTF.

The chain employs TRBV20-1 and TRBJ2-7; D not certain. CDR3 length: 11 amino acids. Per the germline V gene, CDR1 is DFQATT and CDR2 is SNEGSKA (reference sequence). V was cut by 6 bases and J by 3 bases, with 9 bases left in between. This chain's CDR3 is CSAAWGYEQYF. Written as DNA, the CDR3 is TGCAGTGCGGCGTGGGGCTACGAGCAGTACTTC.

V usage is TRBV18 and J usage is TRBJ2-1; 12 nucleotides line up with TRBD2. The length of the CDR3 is 15 residues. The J segment lost 2 bases and the V segment lost 6 bases, leaving 2 bases of the junction unmatched. Looked up from germline, CDR1 is KGHSH and CDR2 is LQKENI. DNA of the CDR3: TGTGCCAGCTCCCCTAGCGGGAGGGCCTACAATGAGCAGTTCTTC. Its protein product is CASSPSGRAYNEQFF.

Details on this clone: It is likely a read error: a sequence one base away is far more abundant. This chain uses TRBV5-1 with TRBJ1-1; a weak D match, TRBD1 (5 bases). Per the germline V gene, CDR1 is SGHRS and CDR2 is YFSETQ. The CDR3 is made up of 15 amino acids. In DNA form, the CDR3 reads TGCGCCAGCAGTCCCTATGGGACGGTGAACACTGGAGCTTTCTTT. Its protein product is CASSPYGTVNTGAFF.

The chain carries TRBV27 and TRBJ2-7; D might be TRBD1 (5 bases). The length of the CDR3 is 14 residues. Germline V gives CDR1 MNHEY, CDR2 SMNVEV (reference sequence). The germline V and J ends were trimmed by 5 bases and 0 bases, with 11 bases remaining between them. For the CDR3, the DNA is TGTGCCAGCAGTCCAGGGCCCTACTCCTACGAGCAGTACTTC. Amino acids: CASSPGPYSYEQYF.

This chain connects TRBV7-2 to TRBJ1-6, with D maybe TRBD1 (5 bases). The germline V and J ends were trimmed by 6 bases and 5 bases, with 17 bases remaining between them. The CDR3 sequence is 16 residues long. CDR1 and CDR2 (germline): SGHTA, FQGNSA. CDR3 DNA sequence: TGTGCCAGCAGTTTTACCGGGACTGCGAATAATTCACCCCTCCACTTT. This encodes CASSFTGTANNSPLHF.

The V gene is TRBV6-1, the J gene TRBJ2-2; possible D gene TRBD1, 6 bases. This CDR3 region has 14 residues. Germline V gene sequence: CDR1 MNHNS, CDR2 SASEGT. V shed 4 bases and J shed 6 bases, with 12 bases lying between them. This chain's CDR3 is CASSVTGTSGELFF. For the CDR3, the DNA is TGTGCCAGCAGTGTAACAGGGACATCCGGGGAGCTGTTTTTT.

CDR3 sequence reads: CASSMWGGGNVYEQYF. The DNA for the CDR3 is TGCGCCAGCAGCATGTGGGGAGGGGGGAACGTCTACGAGCAGTACTTC. This chain uses TRBV5-1 with TRBJ2-7; a weak D match, TRBD2 (7 bases). The CDR3 has 16 residues. V was trimmed by 4 bases and J by 3 bases, leaving 20 bases between them. CDR1 is SGHRS and CDR2 is YFSETQ in the germline V gene.

The V gene is TRBV25-1, the J gene TRBJ2-3; D is perhaps TRBD2 (5 bases). With 10 bases removed from V and 1 base from J, the gap between germline ends came to 18 bases. The CDR3 loop spans 15 amino acids. The V gene's germline CDR1 is MGHDK and CDR2 SYGVNS. The CDR3 region has the DNA TGTGCCACTCCAAGTCGGGGTGATGGCACAGATACGCAGTATTTT. This codes for CATPSRGDGTDTQYF.